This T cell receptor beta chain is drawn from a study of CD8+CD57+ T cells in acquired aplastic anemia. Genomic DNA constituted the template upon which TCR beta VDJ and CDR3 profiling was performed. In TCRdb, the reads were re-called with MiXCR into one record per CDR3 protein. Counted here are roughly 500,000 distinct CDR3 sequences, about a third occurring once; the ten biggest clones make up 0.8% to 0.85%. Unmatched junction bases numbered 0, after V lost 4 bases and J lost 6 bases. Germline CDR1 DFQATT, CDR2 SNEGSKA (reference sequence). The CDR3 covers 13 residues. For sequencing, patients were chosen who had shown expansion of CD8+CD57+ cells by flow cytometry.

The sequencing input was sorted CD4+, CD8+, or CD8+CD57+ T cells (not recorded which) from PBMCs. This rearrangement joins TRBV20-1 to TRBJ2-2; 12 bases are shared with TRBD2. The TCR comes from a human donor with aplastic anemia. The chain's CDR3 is CSATSGRAGELFF. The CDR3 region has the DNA TGCAGTGCTACTAGCGGGAGGGCCGGGGAGCTGTTTTTT.